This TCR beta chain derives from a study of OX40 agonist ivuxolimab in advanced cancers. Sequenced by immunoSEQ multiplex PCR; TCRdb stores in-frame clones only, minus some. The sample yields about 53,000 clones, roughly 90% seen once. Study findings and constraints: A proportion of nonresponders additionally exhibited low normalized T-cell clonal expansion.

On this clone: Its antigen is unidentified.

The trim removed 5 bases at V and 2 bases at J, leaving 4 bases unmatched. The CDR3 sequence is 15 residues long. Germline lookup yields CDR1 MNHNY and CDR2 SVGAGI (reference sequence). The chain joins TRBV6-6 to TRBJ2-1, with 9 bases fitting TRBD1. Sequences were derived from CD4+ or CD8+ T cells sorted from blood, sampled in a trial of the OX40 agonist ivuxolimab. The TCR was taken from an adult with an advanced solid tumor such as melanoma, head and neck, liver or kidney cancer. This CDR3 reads CASSAGTGPYNEQFF. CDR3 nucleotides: TGTGCCAGCAGTGCGGGGACAGGGCCCTACAATGAGCAGTTCTTC.